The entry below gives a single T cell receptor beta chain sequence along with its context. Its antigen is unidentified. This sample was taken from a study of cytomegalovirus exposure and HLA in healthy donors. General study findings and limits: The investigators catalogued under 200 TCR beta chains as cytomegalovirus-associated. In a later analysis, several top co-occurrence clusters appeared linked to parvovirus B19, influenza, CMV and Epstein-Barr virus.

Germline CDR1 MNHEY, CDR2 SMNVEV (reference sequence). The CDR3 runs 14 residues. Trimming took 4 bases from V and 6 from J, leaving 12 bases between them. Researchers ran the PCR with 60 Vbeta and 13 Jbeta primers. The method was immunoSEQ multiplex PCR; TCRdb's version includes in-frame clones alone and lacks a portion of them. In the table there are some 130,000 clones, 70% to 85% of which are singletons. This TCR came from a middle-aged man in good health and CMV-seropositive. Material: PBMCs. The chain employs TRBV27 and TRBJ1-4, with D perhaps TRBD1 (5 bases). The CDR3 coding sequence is TGTGCCAGCAGTTCAGGGACGGGGGATGAAAAACTGTTTTTT. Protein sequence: CASSSGTGDEKLFF.